The text below deals with one TCR beta chain. Its antigen is still unknown. This record belongs to a study of cytomegalovirus exposure and HLA in healthy donors. The assay was immunoSEQ multiplex PCR, and TCRdb's table has in-frame clones only and misses some. The table lists some 150,000 clones, about nine tenths of them singletons, with around 5.9% in the top ten. The CDR3 loop spans 14 amino acids. The J segment lost 4 bases and the V segment lost 6 bases, leaving 3 bases of the junction unmatched. Germline CDR1 reads MNHNS; CDR2 reads SASEGT. The study's findings and limits: Researchers catalogued approximately 170 TCR beta chains as cytomegalovirus-associated. Specificity for CMV antigens was confirmed in vitro for a few of the CMV-associated chains. The TCR clusters that emerged in the first cohort tended, a later analysis found, to co-occur in the 120 or so validation repertoires.

The J gene is TRBJ2-1, the V gene TRBV6-1; TRBD1 matches 10 bases. Sample: PBMCs. The TCR sequence derives from a woman aged 30 to 39 in good health and CMV-seropositive. The CDR3, as DNA: TGTGCCAGCAGACCGGGACAGGGGTACAATGAGCAGTTCTTC. Translation gives CASRPGQGYNEQFF.